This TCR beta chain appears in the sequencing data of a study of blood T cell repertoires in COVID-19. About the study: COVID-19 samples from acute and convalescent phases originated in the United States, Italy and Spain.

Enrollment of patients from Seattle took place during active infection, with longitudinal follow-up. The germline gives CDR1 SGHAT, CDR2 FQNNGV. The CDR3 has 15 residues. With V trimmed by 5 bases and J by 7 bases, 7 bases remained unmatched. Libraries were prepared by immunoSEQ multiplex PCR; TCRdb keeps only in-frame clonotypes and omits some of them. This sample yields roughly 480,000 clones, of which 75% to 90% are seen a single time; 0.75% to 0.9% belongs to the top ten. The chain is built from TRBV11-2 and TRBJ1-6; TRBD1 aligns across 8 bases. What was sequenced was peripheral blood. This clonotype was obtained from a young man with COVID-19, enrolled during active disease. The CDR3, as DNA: TGTGCCAGCAGCGCCCGACAGGGGACCAATTCACCCCTCCACTTT. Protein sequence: CASSARQGTNSPLHF. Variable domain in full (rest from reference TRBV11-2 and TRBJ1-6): EAGVAQSPRYKIIEKRQSVAFWCNPISGHATLYWYQQILGQGPKLLIQFQNNGVVDDSQLPKDRFSAERLKGVDSTLKIQPAKLEDSAVYLCASSARQGTNSPLHFGNGTRLTVT.